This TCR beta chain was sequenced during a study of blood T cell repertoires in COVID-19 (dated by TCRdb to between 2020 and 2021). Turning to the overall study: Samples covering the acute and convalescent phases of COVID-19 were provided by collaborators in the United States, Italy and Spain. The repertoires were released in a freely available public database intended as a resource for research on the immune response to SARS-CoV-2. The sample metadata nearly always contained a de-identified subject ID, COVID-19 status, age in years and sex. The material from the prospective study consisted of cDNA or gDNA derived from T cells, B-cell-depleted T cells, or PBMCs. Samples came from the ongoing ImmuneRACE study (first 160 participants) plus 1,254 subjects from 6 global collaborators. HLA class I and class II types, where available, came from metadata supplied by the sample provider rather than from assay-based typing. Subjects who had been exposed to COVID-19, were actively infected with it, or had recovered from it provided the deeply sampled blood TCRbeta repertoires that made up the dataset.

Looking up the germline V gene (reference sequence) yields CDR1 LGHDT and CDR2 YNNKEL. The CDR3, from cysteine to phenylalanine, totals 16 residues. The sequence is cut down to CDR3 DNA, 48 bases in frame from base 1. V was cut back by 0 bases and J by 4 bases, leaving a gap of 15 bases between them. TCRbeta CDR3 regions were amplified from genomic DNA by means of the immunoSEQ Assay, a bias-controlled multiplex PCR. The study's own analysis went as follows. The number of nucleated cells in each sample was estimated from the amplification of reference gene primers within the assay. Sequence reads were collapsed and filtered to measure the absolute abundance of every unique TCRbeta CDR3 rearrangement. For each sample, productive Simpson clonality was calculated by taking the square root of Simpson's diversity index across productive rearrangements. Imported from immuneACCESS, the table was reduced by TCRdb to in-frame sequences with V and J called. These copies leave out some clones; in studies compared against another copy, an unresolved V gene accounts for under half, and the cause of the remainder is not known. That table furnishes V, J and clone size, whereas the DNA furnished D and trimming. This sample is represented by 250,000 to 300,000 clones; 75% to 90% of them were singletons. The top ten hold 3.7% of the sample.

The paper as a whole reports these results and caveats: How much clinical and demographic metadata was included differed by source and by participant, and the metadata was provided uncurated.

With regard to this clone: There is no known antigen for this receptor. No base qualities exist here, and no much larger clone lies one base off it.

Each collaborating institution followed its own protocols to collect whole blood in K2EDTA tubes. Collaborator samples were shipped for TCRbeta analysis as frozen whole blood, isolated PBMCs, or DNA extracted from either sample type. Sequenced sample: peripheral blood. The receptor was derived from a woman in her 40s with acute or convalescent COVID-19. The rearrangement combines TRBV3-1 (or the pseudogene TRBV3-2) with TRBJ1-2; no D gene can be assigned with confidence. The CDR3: CASSQDTEGRGYGYTF. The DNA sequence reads TGTGCCAGCAGCCAAGATACGGAGGGTCGGGGCTATGGCTACACCTTC.